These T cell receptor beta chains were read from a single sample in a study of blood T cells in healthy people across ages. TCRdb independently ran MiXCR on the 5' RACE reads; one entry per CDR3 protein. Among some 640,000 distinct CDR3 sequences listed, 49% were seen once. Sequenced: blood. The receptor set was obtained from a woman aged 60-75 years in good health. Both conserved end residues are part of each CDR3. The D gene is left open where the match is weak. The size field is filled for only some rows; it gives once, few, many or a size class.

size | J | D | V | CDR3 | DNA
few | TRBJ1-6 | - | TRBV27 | CASRQQGLESPLHF | TGTGCCAGCAGGCAACAGGGATTAGAGTCACCCCTCCACTTT
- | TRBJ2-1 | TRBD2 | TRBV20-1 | CSARARLAGGVLDEQFF | TGCAGTGCTAGAGCACGCCTGGCGGGGGGAGTCCTCGATGAGCAGTTCTTC
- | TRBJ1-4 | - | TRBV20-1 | CSARVGGAPSTNERLFF | TGCAGTGCTAGAGTAGGGGGGGCACCTTCAACTAATGAAAGACTGTTTTTT
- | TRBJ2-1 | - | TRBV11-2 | CASSSHPGDEQFF | TGTGCCAGCAGCTCTCATCCGGGGGACGAGCAGTTCTTC
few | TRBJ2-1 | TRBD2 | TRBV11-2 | CASSSIAGNYNEQFF | TGTGCCAGCAGCTCAATAGCGGGCAACTACAATGAGCAGTTCTTC
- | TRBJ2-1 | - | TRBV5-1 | CASSFGSSGHNEQFF | TGCGCCAGCAGCTTTGGTTCCAGCGGGCACAATGAGCAGTTCTTC
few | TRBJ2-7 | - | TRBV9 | CASSVADVVAGEQYF | TGTGCCAGCAGCGTAGCTGATGTGGTAGCTGGCGAGCAGTACTTC
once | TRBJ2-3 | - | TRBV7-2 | CASSIRVNTQYF | TGTGCCAGCAGCATCCGGGTCAATACGCAGTATTTT
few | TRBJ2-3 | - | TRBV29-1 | CSVKEWEISDTQYF | TGCAGCGTCAAAGAGTGGGAGATTTCAGATACGCAGTATTTT
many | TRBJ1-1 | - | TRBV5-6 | CASSPSYEIGGYNTEAFF | TGTGCCAGCAGCCCGTCCTACGAAATAGGGGGATACAACACTGAAGCTTTCTTT
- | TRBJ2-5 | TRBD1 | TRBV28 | CASSTWTGGETQYF | TGTGCCAGCAGTACATGGACAGGGGGTGAGACCCAGTACTTC
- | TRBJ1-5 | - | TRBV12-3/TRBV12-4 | CASSLQSDQPQHF | TGTGCCAGCAGTTTACAGAGCGATCAGCCCCAGCATTTT
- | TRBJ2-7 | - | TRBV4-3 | CASSQEILRAHSYEQYF | TGCGCCAGCAGCCAAGAAATTCTGCGGGCCCACTCCTACGAGCAGTACTTC
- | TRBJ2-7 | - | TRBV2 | CASSGELYEQYF | TGTGCCAGCAGTGGGGAACTCTACGAGCAGTACTTC
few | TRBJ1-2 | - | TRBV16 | CASSQTGYDRGYTF | TGTGCCAGCAGCCAAACAGGGTACGACCGCGGCTACACCTTC
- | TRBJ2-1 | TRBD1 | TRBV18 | CASSSRDRGLVSEQFF | TGTGCCAGCTCAAGCCGGGACAGGGGACTAGTCAGTGAGCAGTTCTTC
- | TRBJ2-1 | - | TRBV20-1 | CSAPGLPGHEQFF | TGCAGTGCTCCCGGGCTTCCGGGCCATGAGCAGTTCTTC
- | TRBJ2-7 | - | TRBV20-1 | CSARAPNIFYEQYF | TGCAGTGCTAGGGCCCCTAATATATTCTACGAGCAGTACTTC
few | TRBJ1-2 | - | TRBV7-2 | CASSPEPYGYGYTF | TGTGCCAGCAGCCCTGAGCCTTACGGCTATGGCTACACCTTC
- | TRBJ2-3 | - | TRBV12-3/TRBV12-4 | CASSHRDSSTDTQYF | TGTGCCAGCAGCCACCGGGACTCTAGCACAGATACGCAGTATTTT
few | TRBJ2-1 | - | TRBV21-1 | CASSPRPGSYNEQFF | TGTGCCAGCAGCCCGCGGCCTGGCAGCTACAATGAGCAGTTCTTC
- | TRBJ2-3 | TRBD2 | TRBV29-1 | CSVGGSGRIGDTQYF | TGCAGCGTTGGTGGTAGCGGGAGGATCGGAGATACGCAGTATTTT
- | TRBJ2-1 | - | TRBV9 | CASSVSDYNEQFF | TGTGCCAGCAGCGTTTCTGACTACAATGAGCAGTTCTTC
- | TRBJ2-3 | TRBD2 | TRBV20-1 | CSALAGHTDTQYF | TGCAGTGCTTTAGCGGGGCACACAGATACGCAGTATTTT
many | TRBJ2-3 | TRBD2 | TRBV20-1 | CSAGGGTSGKDTQYF | TGCAGTGCTGGGGGGGGGACTAGTGGTAAAGATACGCAGTATTTT
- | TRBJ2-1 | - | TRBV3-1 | CASSQGKGGEFF | TGTGCCAGCAGCCAAGGCAAGGGGGGAGAGTTCTTC
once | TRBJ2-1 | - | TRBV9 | CASSPRDSYFSYNEQFF | TGTGCCAGCAGCCCGCGGGACTCTTATTTCTCCTACAATGAGCAGTTCTTC
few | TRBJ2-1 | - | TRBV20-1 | CSASGRPGNEQFF | TGCAGTGCTAGCGGGCGCCCTGGGAATGAGCAGTTCTTC
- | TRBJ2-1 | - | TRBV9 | CASSPGAGRGSSSYNEQFF | TGTGCCAGCAGCCCGGGCGCTGGAAGGGGGTCTAGCTCCTACAATGAGCAGTTCTTC
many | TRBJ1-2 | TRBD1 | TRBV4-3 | CASSQDSGGDYGYTF | TGCGCCAGCAGCCAAGATTCAGGGGGGGACTATGGCTACACCTTC
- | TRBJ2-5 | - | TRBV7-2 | CASSSLSGRETQYF | TGTGCCAGCAGCTCCCTATCTGGGCGGGAGACCCAGTACTTC
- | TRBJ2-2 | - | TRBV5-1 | CASSFEGITTGELFF | TGCGCCAGCAGCTTTGAAGGGATCACGACCGGGGAGCTGTTTTTT
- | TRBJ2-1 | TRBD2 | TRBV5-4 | CASSPRAGGLNEQFF | TGTGCCAGCAGCCCCCGAGCGGGAGGGCTAAATGAGCAGTTCTTC
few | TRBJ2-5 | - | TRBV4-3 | CASSYHRGGSPTIETQYF | TGCGCCAGCAGCTACCACAGGGGAGGATCCCCAACAATAGAGACCCAGTACTTC
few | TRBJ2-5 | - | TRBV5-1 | CASRPVGRMQETQYF | TGCGCCAGCAGACCTGTCGGCAGGATGCAAGAGACCCAGTACTTC
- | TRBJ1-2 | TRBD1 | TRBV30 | CAWSQTGHYGYTF | TGTGCCTGGAGCCAGACAGGGCACTATGGCTACACCTTC
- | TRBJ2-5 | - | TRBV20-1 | CSGEHQRETQYF | TGCAGTGGGGAGCACCAACGAGAGACCCAGTACTTC
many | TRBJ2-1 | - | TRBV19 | CASSILQGHNEQFF | TGTGCCAGTAGTATACTGCAGGGCCACAATGAGCAGTTCTTC
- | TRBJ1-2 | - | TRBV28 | CASSLWGPGYTF | TGTGCCAGCAGTTTATGGGGGCCTGGCTACACCTTC
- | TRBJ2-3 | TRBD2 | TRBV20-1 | CSARDVLAGDGDTQYF | TGCAGTGCTAGGGACGTACTAGCGGGAGATGGAGATACGCAGTATTTT